The clone carrying this TCR beta chain was seen at least ten times. Its antigen is still unknown. Methods used by the authors: Variation in CDR3 across clinicopathological groups served as the basis for constructing a distant-metastasis classifier in papillary thyroid cancer. TCRdb re-clonotyped the PCR reads through MiXCR. The authors' filters were not applied to this entry. Seen here are about 93,000 clones, roughly 12% observed once, and the top ten hold over 9%. No patient received treatment before thyroid surgery. The CDR3 runs 18 residues. The V end was cut by 2 bases, the J end by 0 bases, with 17 bases between. CDR1 and CDR2 from the germline V gene are SGHTA and FQGTGA. The data originate from a study of metastatic and nonmetastatic thyroid tumors. Study-level findings and limits: Patients with malignant thyroid tumors reportedly had significantly higher TCR beta diversity than those with benign nodules, in blood and tumor.

This receptor was obtained from a female donor with papillary thyroid cancer or a benign thyroid nodule (not recorded which). Some clones in this sample may be carry-over from other donors' samples. V is TRBV7-3 and J is TRBJ2-1; possible D gene TRBD2, 6 bases. Material: blood. CDR3 nucleotides: TGTGCCAGCAGCTTATTACCACAAGCGGGTAGCTCCTACAATGAGCAGTTCTTC. Protein: CASSLLPQAGSSYNEQFF.